Listed below are T cell receptor beta chains from one sample, sequenced in a study of cytomegalovirus exposure and HLA in healthy donors. Assay: immunoSEQ multiplex PCR; the TCRdb copy retains only in-frame clones and omits some. Of 250,000 to 350,000 clones in the sample, about 80% were seen once. The sequencing input was PBMCs. These receptor sequences come from a girl aged 2-10 years in good health and CMV-seronegative. The CDR3 runs from the conserved cysteine through the conserved F or W. D genes are given only for firm matches. Clone size appears in some rows only: once, few, many, or a class for an expanded clone.

cdr3_length clone_size j_call v_call d_call cdr3_nt cdr3_aa
18 - TRBJ2-5 TRBV7-2 TRBD1 TGTGCCAGCAGCTTGAGGTTTAGTTCGGGACAGGGTCGTAAGACCCAGTACTTC CASSLRFSSGQGRKTQYF
15 once TRBJ2-2 TRBV28 TRBD1 TGTGCTAGCAGAGCCGGGACAGCGAACACCGGGGAGCTGTTTTTT CASRAGTANTGELFF
13 - TRBJ1-1 TRBV7-3 - TGTGCCAGCAGCTTTTTTATGAACACTGAAGCTTTCTTT CASSFFMNTEAFF
15 - TRBJ2-2 TRBV14 TRBD2 TGTGCCAGCAGCCCGACGGGGGGGTTCACCGGGGAGCTGTTTTTT CASSPTGGFTGELFF
15 - TRBJ1-1 TRBV6-5 - TGTGCCAGCAGTTACTCGATTAGGGACACCACTGAAGCTTTCTTT CASSYSIRDTTEAFF
13 - TRBJ2-5 TRBV6-5 - TGTGCCAGCAGGCAGGCGTCGGGGGAGACCCAGTACTTC CASRQASGETQYF
16 - TRBJ1-6 TRBV21-1 - TGTGCCAGCAGCAACCGGTGGACAGGGGATAATTCACCCCTCCACTTT CASSNRWTGDNSPLHF
13 few TRBJ1-2 TRBV2 TRBD1 TGTGCCAGCAGAGGGACAGGACCCTATGGCTACACCTTC CASRGTGPYGYTF
15 - TRBJ2-1 TRBV9 TRBD2 TGTGCCAGCAGCGTCTTGAGCGGGGGGGACAATGAGCAGTTCTTC CASSVLSGGDNEQFF
15 - TRBJ2-3 TRBV5-4 TRBD2 TGTGCCAGCAGCCAAGCGGGGGGGCCGACAGATACGCAGTATTTT CASSQAGGPTDTQYF
12 - TRBJ1-1 TRBV27 - TGTGCCAGCAGTACAGGGCCCACTGAAGCTTTCTTT CASSTGPTEAFF
17 - TRBJ2-5 TRBV10-3 - TGTGCCACCCGGACAGAGGACCATCGGACCCAAAAAGAGACCCAGTACTTC CATRTEDHRTQKETQYF
12 - TRBJ2-1 TRBV7-9 - TGTTCCAGCAGCACTAGGGGGAATGAGCAGTTCTTC CSSSTRGNEQFF
17 - TRBJ2-1 TRBV9 TRBD2 TGTGCCAGCAGCGTAGCCAATAGCGGGACGTCGGGGGTTAAGCAGTTCTTC CASSVANSGTSGVKQFF
15 - TRBJ1-6 TRBV4-1 - TGCGCCAGCAGCCATCAGGAAGGCTATAATTCACCCCTCCACTTT CASSHQEGYNSPLHF
16 - TRBJ1-6 TRBV6-5 - TGTGCCAGCAGTTGGGTACAGAGCTCCTATAATTCACCCCTCCACTTT CASSWVQSSYNSPLHF
18 - TRBJ2-2 TRBV7-9 TRBD2 TGTGCCAGCAGCTCCGGGGAGGGCCACTTTCTGAACACCGGGGAGCTGTTTTTT CASSSGEGHFLNTGELFF
15 - TRBJ2-3 TRBV5-1 TRBD1 TGCGCCAGCAGCTTGGATACAGGGGCGTTGGATACGCAGTATTTT CASSLDTGALDTQYF
18 - TRBJ2-1 TRBV7-9 - TGTTCCAGCAGCTTAGCAACTACCTCGGGAGCAGGAAACAATGAGCAGTTCTTC CSSSLATTSGAGNNEQFF
14 - TRBJ1-1 TRBV6-1 TRBD1 TGTGCCAGCAGTGCCACCTCAGGGGGCACTGAAGCTTTCTTT CASSATSGGTEAFF
13 - TRBJ2-3 TRBV25-1 - TGTGCCAGCAGTCTCTCAGGGACAGATACGCAGTATTTT CASSLSGTDTQYF
15 - TRBJ2-2 TRBV10-1 - TGCGCCAGCAGTTCAGACAGGTTGGACACCGGGGAGCTGTTTTTT CASSSDRLDTGELFF
16 - TRBJ2-3 TRBV4-1 - TGCGCCAGCAGCCAAGATCTGAGCGCCTACACAGATACGCAGTATTTT CASSQDLSAYTDTQYF
18 - TRBJ2-6 TRBV10-3 TRBD1 TGTGCCAGCAGACAGGGACAGGGGAAATTAACTGGGGCCAACGTCCTGACTTTC CASRQGQGKLTGANVLTF
15 - TRBJ2-1 TRBV27 TRBD2 TGTGCCAGCAGACTGACTAGCGGGAGTTACAATGAGCAGTTCTTC CASRLTSGSYNEQFF
16 few TRBJ1-5 TRBV28 - TGTGCCAGCAGCACCCGACGGGGAATCGACAATCAGCCCCAGCATTTT CASSTRRGIDNQPQHF
16 - TRBJ1-1 TRBV7-8 - TGTGCCAGCAGCTTACGTGGGGAGAGAGTGGGCACTGAAGCTTTCTTT CASSLRGERVGTEAFF
12 - TRBJ1-1 TRBV5-4 - TGTGCCAGCAGCTTCGGGGGCACTGAAGCTTTCTTT CASSFGGTEAFF
19 - TRBJ2-2 TRBV5-1 TRBD2 TGCGCCAGCAGCTTGAATTTTGGTGACACTAGCGGGGGGTCCGGGGAGCTGTTTTTT CASSLNFGDTSGGSGELFF
14 once TRBJ2-7 TRBV10-3 TRBD1 TGTGCCAACAGACCGGGACAGGGGGATAACGAGCAGTACTTC CANRPGQGDNEQYF
17 - TRBJ2-5 TRBV7-3 TRBD1 TGTGCCAGCAGCTTAATTGGACTCGGGACAGGGGGGGGGACCCAGTACTTC CASSLIGLGTGGGTQYF
22 - TRBJ2-7 TRBV28 TRBD2 TGTGCCAGCAAGGAGGTGGGCAGGAAACAGACTAGCGGGAGTGATCATCTCTACGAGCAGTACTTC CASKEVGRKQTSGSDHLYEQYF
13 - TRBJ2-1 TRBV11-2 - TGTGCCAGCAGCCCTGTTTCGCGCGCCGAGCAGTTCTTC CASSPVSRAEQFF
15 - TRBJ2-3 TRBV28 TRBD2 TGTGCCAGCAGTCAGGGACTAGCGAGGACAGATACGCAGTATTTT CASSQGLARTDTQYF
14 - TRBJ2-7 TRBV6-1 TRBD2 TGTGCCAGCAGCCACGGACTAGCGGGGGGCGAGCAGTACTTC CASSHGLAGGEQYF
15 - TRBJ1-3 TRBV6-1 - TGTGCCAGCGGGGTGGACAGACGGGCTGGAAACACCATATATTTT CASGVDRRAGNTIYF
13 - TRBJ1-5 TRBV10-3 TRBD1 TGTGCCATCACCGAGGGGGCGGGGCAGCCCCAGCATTTT CAITEGAGQPQHF
15 once TRBJ2-7 TRBV6-1 - TGTGCCAGCAGTGAGGATTGGAGGGGTGCCTACGAGCAGTACTTC CASSEDWRGAYEQYF
15 - TRBJ2-7 TRBV7-2 - TGTGCCAGCAGCTTATCCCCTCTAGGTTCCTACGAGCAGTACTTC CASSLSPLGSYEQYF
12 - TRBJ1-2 TRBV1 - TGCACCAGCAGCCATCAGTCCTATGGCTACACCTTC CTSSHQSYGYTF
14 - TRBJ2-1 TRBV4-1 - TGCGCCAGCAGCACCCGACTAGTCGGCAATGAGCAGTTCTTC CASSTRLVGNEQFF
16 - TRBJ2-7 TRBV19 TRBD2 TGTGCCAGTAGTATGGGACTAGCGGGAGGGCCGTTCGAGCAGTACTTC CASSMGLAGGPFEQYF
15 - TRBJ1-5 TRBV27 TRBD1 TGTGCCAGCAGTCCGCGGACAGGGAAGATTGAGCCCCAGCATTTT CASSPRTGKIEPQHF
14 - TRBJ1-2 TRBV18 - TGTGCCAGCTCACCCACGACAGTTAACTGTGGCTACACCTTC CASSPTTVNCGYTF
16 - TRBJ1-6 TRBV2 - TGTGCCAGCACCCAAATGGAGGGAGGAAGAGGTTCACCCCTCCACTTT CASTQMEGGRGSPLHF
19 - TRBJ2-6 TRBV27 - TGTGCCAGCAGTACCACCTCCAGTATAGACTCCTCTGGGGCCAACGTCCTGACTTTC CASSTTSSIDSSGANVLTF
17 - TRBJ1-3 TRBV21-1 - TGTGCCAGCAGCAAAGCCCCGGGAGGCGCCGGTATAAACACCATATATTTT CASSKAPGGAGINTIYF
13 few TRBJ1-2 TRBV28 - TGTGCCAGCAGTTTGATAGATAACTATGGCTACACCTTC CASSLIDNYGYTF
11 - TRBJ1-2 TRBV6-1 - TGTGCCAGCCTAAAGAGGGATGGCTACACCTTC CASLKRDGYTF
14 - TRBJ1-2 TRBV14 - TGTGCCAGCAGCCAAGATCATCGGTCCTATGGCTACACCTTC CASSQDHRSYGYTF
15 once TRBJ2-1 TRBV29-1 - TGCAGCGTTGCGGGGGTCGTACGCTCCTACAATGAGCAGTTCTTC CSVAGVVRSYNEQFF
13 - TRBJ2-7 TRBV9 TRBD2 TGTGCCAGCAGCCCGGGACTAGAATACGAGCAGTACTTC CASSPGLEYEQYF
14 - TRBJ2-2 TRBV11-1 - TGTGCCAGCAGCGAACCGACAGCCCCCGGGGAGCTGTTTTTT CASSEPTAPGELFF